This note documents a single T cell receptor (beta chain) sequence. Its antigen is as yet unknown. This specimen includes other DNA sequences encoding the same CDR3. The record originates from a study of T cells after posttransplantation cyclophosphamide. Study conclusions and caveats: Donor-recipient repertoire similarity was low at 1-2 months, rising over year one. Recipient CMV seropositivity and CMV reactivation strongly tracked TRB clonality. Tissue-infiltrating T cells from skin or gut overlapped little with blood T cells.

Assay: immunoSEQ multiplex PCR; the TCRdb copy retains only in-frame clones and omits some. The table lists over 7,500 clones, 98% of them singletons. This CDR3 has 14 residues. The germline V gene has CDR1 SNHLY and CDR2 FYNNEI. The V segment lost 3 bases and the J segment 10 bases; nucleotides outside the gene matches: 4. Peripheral blood was collected from the related graft donor on the marrow donation day. The receptor's source is a man aged 45 to 65 in good health, CMV-negative, and a related stem cell transplant donor. J is TRBJ1-6 and V is TRBV2; 9 bases are a match to TRBD1. Sequenced input: naive CD8+ T cells sorted from PBMCs. DNA of the CDR3: TGTGCCAGCAGTGAGGGACAGGGCGGATCACCCCTCCACTTT. Encoded protein: CASSEGQGGSPLHF.